The subject of this entry is one T cell receptor beta chain. The trim removed 2 bases at V and 0 bases at J, leaving 2 bases unmatched. This CDR3 spans 16 amino acids. Looked up from germline, CDR1 is SGHRS and CDR2 is YFSETQ. Original analysis: Estimates of nucleated cell counts were drawn from the amplification of reference gene primers. Sequenced by immunoSEQ multiplex PCR; TCRdb stores in-frame clones only, minus some. Clone size and V and J calls were adopted from that table, with D and trimming inferred from the DNA. The sample carries some 68,000 clones, roughly 87% recorded once. These data come from a study of blood T cell repertoires in COVID-19. On the study more broadly: From the United States, Italy and Spain came samples of acute and convalescent COVID-19.

The TCR was taken from a man aged 45-60 years with active COVID-19. Sequencing was done on a sample of peripheral blood. V gene TRBV5-1 combines with J gene TRBJ1-6, with 7 positions matching TRBD1. Written as DNA, the CDR3 is TGCGCCAGCAGCTTACAGGGGAGCTCCTATAATTCACCCCTCCACTTT. It is translated as CASSLQGSSYNSPLHF.